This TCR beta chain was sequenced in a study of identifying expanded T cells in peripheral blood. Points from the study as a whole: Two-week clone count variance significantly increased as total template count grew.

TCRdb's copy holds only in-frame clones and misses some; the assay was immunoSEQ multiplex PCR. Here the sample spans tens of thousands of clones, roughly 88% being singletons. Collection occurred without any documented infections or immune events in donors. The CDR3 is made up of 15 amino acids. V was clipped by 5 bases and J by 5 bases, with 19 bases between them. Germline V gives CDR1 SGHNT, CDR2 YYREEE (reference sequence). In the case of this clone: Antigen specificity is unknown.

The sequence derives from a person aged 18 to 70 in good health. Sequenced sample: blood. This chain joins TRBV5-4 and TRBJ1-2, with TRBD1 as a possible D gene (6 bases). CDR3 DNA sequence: TGTGCCAGCAGTCCCCAAGACAGGAAAACTTATGGCTACACCTTC. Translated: CASSPQDRKTYGYTF. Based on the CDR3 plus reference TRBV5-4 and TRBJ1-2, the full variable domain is ETGVTQSPTHLIKTRGQQVTLRCSSQSGHNTVSWYQQALGQGPQFIFQYYREEENGRGNFPPRFSGLQFPNYSSELNVNALELDDSALYLCASSPQDRKTYGYTFGSGTRLTVV.